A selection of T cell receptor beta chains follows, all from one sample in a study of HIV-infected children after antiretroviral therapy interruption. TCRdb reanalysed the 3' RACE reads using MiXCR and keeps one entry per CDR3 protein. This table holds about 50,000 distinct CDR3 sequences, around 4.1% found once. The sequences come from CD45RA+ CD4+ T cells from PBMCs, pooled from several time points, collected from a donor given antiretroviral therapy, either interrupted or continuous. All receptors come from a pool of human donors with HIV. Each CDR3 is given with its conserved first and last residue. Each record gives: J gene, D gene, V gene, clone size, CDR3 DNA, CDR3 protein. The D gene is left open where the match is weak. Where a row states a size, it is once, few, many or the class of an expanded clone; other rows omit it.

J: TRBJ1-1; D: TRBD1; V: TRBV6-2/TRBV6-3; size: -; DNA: TGTGCCAGCAGTTACGAAGCAGACAGGGAGGGAATGAACACTGAAGCTTTCTTT; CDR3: CASSYEADREGMNTEAFF
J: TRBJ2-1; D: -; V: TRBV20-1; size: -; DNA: TGCAGCGCACCCCACACTCGGGGTTCCTACAATGAGCAGTTCTTC; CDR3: CSAPHTRGSYNEQFF
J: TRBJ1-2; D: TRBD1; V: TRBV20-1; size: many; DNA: TGCAGTGCCTCGGGACAGGGAAACTATGGCTACACCTTC; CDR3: CSASGQGNYGYTF
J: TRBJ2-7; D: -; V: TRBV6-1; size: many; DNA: TGTGCCAGCAGTGTGTTCGGTGCCTACGAGCAGTACTTC; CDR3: CASSVFGAYEQYF
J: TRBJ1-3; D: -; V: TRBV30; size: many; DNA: TGTGCCTGGAGTGTAAGTGGAGTGGTCGGAAACACCATATATTTT; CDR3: CAWSVSGVVGNTIYF
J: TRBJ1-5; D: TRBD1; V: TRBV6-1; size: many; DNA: TGTGCCAGCAGTACGGGACAGGGAGGCCAGCCCCAGCATTTT; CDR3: CASSTGQGGQPQHF
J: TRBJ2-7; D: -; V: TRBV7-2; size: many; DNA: TGTGCCAGCAGCTTAGTGACGCGGGGCCCCTACGAGCAGTACTTC; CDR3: CASSLVTRGPYEQYF
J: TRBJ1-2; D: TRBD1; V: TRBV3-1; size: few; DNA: TGTGCCAGCAGCCCGACAGGGGGCTATGGCTACACCTTC; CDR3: CASSPTGGYGYTF
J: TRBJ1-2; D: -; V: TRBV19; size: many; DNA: TGTGCCAGTAGTACAACACAGGTCTATGGCTACACCTTC; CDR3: CASSTTQVYGYTF
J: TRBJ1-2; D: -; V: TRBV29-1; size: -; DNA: TGCAGCAGTGCCCAGGGAAATGGCTACACCTTC; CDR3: CSSAQGNGYTF
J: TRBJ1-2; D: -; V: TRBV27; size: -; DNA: TGTGCCAGCAGTCCCCACAAATCTCTCGGCTACACCTTC; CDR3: CASSPHKSLGYTF
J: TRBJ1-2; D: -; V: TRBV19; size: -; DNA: TGTGCCAGTAGTATGCCAAAGGGGGTATACACCTTC; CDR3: CASSMPKGVYTF
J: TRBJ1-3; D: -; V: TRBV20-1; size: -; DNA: TGCAGTGTTAGGCGTCAGGGAAACACCATATATTTT; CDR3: CSVRRQGNTIYF
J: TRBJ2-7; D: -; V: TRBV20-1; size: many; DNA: TGCAGTGCTTCGCCAGAGGGGACCTACGAGCAGTACTTC; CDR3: CSASPEGTYEQYF
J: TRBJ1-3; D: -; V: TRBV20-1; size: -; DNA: TGCAGTGCTGCGCACAGGGACTCTGGAAACACCATATATTTT; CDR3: CSAAHRDSGNTIYF
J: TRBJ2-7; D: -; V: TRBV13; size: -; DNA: TGTGCCAGCTCTCTCCCCTATGAACAGTACTTC; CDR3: CASSLPYEQYF
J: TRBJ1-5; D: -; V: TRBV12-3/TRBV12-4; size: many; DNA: TGTGCCAGCAGTTCCTCGGGGGGACTGAGGGGTCAGCCCCAGCATTTT; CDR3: CASSSSGGLRGQPQHF
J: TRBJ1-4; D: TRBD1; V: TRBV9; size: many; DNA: TGTGCCAGCAGCCCGCGGGACAGGGGCAATGAAAAACTGTTTTTT; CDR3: CASSPRDRGNEKLFF
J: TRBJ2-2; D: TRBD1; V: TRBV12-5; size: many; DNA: TGTGCTAGTGGACAAGGGACAGGGGCCACGAACACCGGGGAGCTGTTTTTT; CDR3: CASGQGTGATNTGELFF
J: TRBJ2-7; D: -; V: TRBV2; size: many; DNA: TGTGCCAGCATTGAGGGGGGGGCTATCTCCTACGAGCAGTACTTC; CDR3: CASIEGGAISYEQYF
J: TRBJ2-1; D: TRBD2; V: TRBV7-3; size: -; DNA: TGTGCCAGCAGCCCCTTCCCTGCGGGGGGGCCTGTTGAGCAGTTCTTC; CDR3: CASSPFPAGGPVEQFF
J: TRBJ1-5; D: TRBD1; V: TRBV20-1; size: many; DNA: TGCAGTGCTACCTATTCGAGACAGGGGACGGATCAGCCCCAGCATTTT; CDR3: CSATYSRQGTDQPQHF
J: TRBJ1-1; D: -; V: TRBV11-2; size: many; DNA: TGTGCCAGCTCTATGGGAGGAAACACTGAAGCTTTCTTT; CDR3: CASSMGGNTEAFF
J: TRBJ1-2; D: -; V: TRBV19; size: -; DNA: TGTGCCAGTAGGATTACAGGGAGTCAGAGCAACTATGGCTACACCTTC; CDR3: CASRITGSQSNYGYTF
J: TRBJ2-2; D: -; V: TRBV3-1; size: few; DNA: TGTGCCAGCAGCCAAGGTCGAGGGGAGCTGTTTTTT; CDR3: CASSQGRGELFF
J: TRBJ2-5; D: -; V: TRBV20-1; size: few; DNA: TGCAACATGGGGGCCCAAGAGACCCAGTACTTC; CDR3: CNMGAQETQYF
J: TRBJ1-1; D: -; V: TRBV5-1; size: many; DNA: TGCGCCAGCAGCTTAACTAGCAGCGAGGGGACGGGCACTGAAGCTTTCTTT; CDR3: CASSLTSSEGTGTEAFF
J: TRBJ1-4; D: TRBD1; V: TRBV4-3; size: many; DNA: TGCGCCAGCAGCCAGATAATCCGGGACAGGGGTATAGGCACTAATGAAAAACTGTTTTTT; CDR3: CASSQIIRDRGIGTNEKLFF
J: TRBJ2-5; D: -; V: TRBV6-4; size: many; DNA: TGTGCCAGCAGTGAAATAACAGGAGAGACCCAGTACTTC; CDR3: CASSEITGETQYF
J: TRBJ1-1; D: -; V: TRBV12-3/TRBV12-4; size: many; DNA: TGTGCCAGCAGTTACAGGGAGGCTTTCTTT; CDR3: CASSYREAFF
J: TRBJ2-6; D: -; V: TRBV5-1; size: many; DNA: TGCGCCAGCAGCGATTGGGGCGTAGCTGGGGCCAACGTCCTGACTTTC; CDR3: CASSDWGVAGANVLTF
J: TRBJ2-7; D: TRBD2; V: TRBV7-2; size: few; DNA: TGTGCCAGCAGCCCAGGACTAGCGGGGGGGTCCAACTACGAGCAGTACTTC; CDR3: CASSPGLAGGSNYEQYF
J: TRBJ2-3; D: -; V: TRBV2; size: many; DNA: TGTGCCAGCAGTGTAGGGATGGATACGCAGTATTTT; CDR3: CASSVGMDTQYF
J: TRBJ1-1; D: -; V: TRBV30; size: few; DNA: TGTGCCTGGAGAGAAGGGGGGGACACTGAAGCTTTCTTT; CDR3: CAWREGGDTEAFF
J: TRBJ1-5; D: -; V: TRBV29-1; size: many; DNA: TGCAGCGTAACAGGAATGAGCAATCAGCCCCAGCATTTT; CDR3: CSVTGMSNQPQHF
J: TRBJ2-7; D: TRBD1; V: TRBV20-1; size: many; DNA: TGCAGTGCTGTCCCGGGACAGGGGGGCTACGAGCAGTACTTC; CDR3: CSAVPGQGGYEQYF
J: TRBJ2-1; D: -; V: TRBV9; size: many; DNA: TGTGCCAGCAGCGAATTTAGACGGGACTCATCCTACAATGAGCAGTTCTTC; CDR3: CASSEFRRDSSYNEQFF
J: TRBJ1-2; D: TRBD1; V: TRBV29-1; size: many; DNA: TGCAGCGTTGCCGGGACAGGGGGCGATGGCTACACCTTC; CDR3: CSVAGTGGDGYTF
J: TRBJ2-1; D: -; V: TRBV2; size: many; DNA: TGTGCCAGCAAAGGGGCCCACATACTGAATGAGCAGTTCTTC; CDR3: CASKGAHILNEQFF
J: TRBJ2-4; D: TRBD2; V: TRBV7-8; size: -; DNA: TGTGCCAGCAGCCCCCAAAGACTAGCGGGGGAGTTAGCCAAAAACATTCAGTACTTC; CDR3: CASSPQRLAGELAKNIQYF
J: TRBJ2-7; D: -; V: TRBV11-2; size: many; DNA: TGTGCCAGCAGCTTAGTCTACCGGTGGGAGCAGTACTTC; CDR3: CASSLVYRWEQYF
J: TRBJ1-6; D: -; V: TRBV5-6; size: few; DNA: TGTGCCAGCAGCTTGGATACGCACAATTCACCCCTCCACTTT; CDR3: CASSLDTHNSPLHF
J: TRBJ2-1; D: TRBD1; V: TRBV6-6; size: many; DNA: TGTGCCAGCAGTGGGGACAGGGCAGACAATGAGCAGTTCTTC; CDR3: CASSGDRADNEQFF
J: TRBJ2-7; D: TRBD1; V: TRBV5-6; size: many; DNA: TGTGCCAGCAGCTTGCCGACAGGGGCCTACGAGCAGTACTTC; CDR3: CASSLPTGAYEQYF
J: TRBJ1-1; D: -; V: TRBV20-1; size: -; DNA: TGCAGTGCTAGAGGAATATCCCGGGACACCCCTGAAGCTTTCTTT; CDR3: CSARGISRDTPEAFF
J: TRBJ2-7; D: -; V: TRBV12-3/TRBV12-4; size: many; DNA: TGTGCCAGCAGGGGCCTTACGTCGGGGGGCCTCTACGAGCAGTACTTC; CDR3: CASRGLTSGGLYEQYF
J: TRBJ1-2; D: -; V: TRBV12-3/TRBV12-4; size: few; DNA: TGTGCCAGCAGTTTATCGACCCAGGGCTACACCTTC; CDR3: CASSLSTQGYTF